This T cell receptor (beta chain) was identified in a study of control samples from healthy donors and cancer patients. Produced via immunoSEQ multiplex PCR; TCRdb's table is partial and in-frame only. The data hold about 160,000 clones, with over 90% observed a single time. Per the germline V gene, CDR1 is SGDLS and CDR2 is YYNGEE. V gave up 3 bases and J gave up 3 bases; unmatched junction bases: 5. The length of the CDR3 is 14 residues. The sample taken for sequencing was blood. The sequence came from a woman in her 30s in good health. The rearrangement links TRBV9 to TRBJ2-7; TRBD1 matches at 8 bases. CDR3 nucleotides: TGTGCCAGCAGCGGAACCGGGACAGGCTACGAGCAGTACTTC. It yields the protein CASSGTGTGYEQYF. The whole variable domain, filled in from reference TRBV9 and TRBJ2-7, reads DSGVTQTPKHLITATGQRVTLRCSPRSGDLSVYWYQQSLDQGLQFLIQYYNGEERAKGNILERFSAQQFPDLHSELNLSSLELGDSALYFCASSGTGTGYEQYFGPGTRLTVT.